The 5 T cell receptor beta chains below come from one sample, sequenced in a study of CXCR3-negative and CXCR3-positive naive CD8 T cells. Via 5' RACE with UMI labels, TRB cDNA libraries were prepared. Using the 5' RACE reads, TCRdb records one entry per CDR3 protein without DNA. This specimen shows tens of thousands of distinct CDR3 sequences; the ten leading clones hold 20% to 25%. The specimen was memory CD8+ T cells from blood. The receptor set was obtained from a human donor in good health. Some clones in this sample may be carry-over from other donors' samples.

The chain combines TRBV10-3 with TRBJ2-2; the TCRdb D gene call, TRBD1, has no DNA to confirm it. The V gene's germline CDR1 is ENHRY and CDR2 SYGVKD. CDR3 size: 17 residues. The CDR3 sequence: CAISETPGQGVTGELFF.

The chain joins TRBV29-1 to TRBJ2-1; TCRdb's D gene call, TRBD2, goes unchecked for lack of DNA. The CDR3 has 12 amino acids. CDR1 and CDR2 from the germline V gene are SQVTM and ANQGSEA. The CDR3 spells CSAPVLAGGTVF.

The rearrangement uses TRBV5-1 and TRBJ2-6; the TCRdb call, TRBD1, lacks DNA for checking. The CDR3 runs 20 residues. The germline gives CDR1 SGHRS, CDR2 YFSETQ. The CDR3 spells CASSPFWRQGETSGANVLTF.

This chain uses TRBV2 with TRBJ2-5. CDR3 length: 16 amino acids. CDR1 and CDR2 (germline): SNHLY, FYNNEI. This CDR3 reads CASSQLVGSYQETQYF.

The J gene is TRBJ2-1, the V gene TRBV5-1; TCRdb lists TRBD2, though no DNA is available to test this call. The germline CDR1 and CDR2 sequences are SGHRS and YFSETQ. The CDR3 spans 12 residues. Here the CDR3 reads CASSGPDGEQFF.